The 12 T cell receptor beta chains presented below share a single source sample, sequenced in a study of PD-1 blockade in mismatch repair-deficient tumors. Measured with immunoSEQ multiplex PCR; TCRdb has only the in-frame clones, and not every one. The data show some 100,000 clones, approximately 83% seen once. The specimen was peripheral blood, collected approximately 8 months after starting pembrolizumab. Source of these receptors: an adult with mismatch repair-deficient cancer.

This clone appeared many times. The V and J genes are TRBV2 and TRBJ1-1; perhaps TRBD1 as D (5 bases). Trimming took 7 bases from V and 6 from J, leaving 18 bases between them. CDR1 is SNHLY and CDR2 is FYNNEI in the germline V gene. The CDR3 has 14 amino acids. The CDR3 loop reads CASNAQGYRAEAFF. The CDR3 coding sequence is TGTGCCAGCAATGCCCAGGGCTACCGGGCTGAAGCTTTCTTT.

CDR3 in amino acids: CSGGQDSYEQYF. Here the CDR3 DNA reads TGCAGCGGGGGACAGGACTCCTACGAGCAGTACTTC. The chain employs TRBV29-1 and TRBJ2-7, with 8 bases fitting TRBD1. The CDR3 runs 12 residues. Germline trimming cut 7 bases from V and 0 bases from J; bases unmatched to any gene: 2. Germline CDR1 and CDR2: SQVTM and ANQGSEA.

The chain joins TRBV6-1 to TRBJ2-1, with TRBD1 identical over 7 bases. The CDR3 contains 18 residues. Trimming took 0 bases from V and 4 from J; bases not matched to a gene: 12. Per germline, CDR1 MNHNS and CDR2 SASEGT. As DNA, the CDR3 is TGTGCCAGCAGTGAAGCAGGGTTCGGGACAGTGGGGTACAATGAGCAGTTCTTC. Its translation is CASSEAGFGTVGYNEQFF.

J is TRBJ1-1 and V is TRBV6-1; D call uncertain. V lost 6 bases and J lost 0, with 5 bases in between. The germline V gene encodes CDR1 MNHNS and CDR2 SASEGT. This CDR3 is built from 12 residues. The CDR3 DNA sequence: TGTGCCAGCAGACATTTGAACACTGAAGCTTTCTTT. Translation: CASRHLNTEAFF.

This clone was recorded only once. The chain links TRBV9 to TRBJ1-1; weak D call: TRBD1 (5 bases). CDR3 length: 14 residues. Trimming took off 4 bases at V and 1 base at J, with 11 bases between the two ends. In germline, CDR1 is SGDLS, CDR2 YYNGEE. CDR3 loop: CASSTGGKNTEAFF. The CDR3 DNA is TGTGCCAGCAGCACTGGGGGGAAGAACACTGAAGCTTTCTTT. The full variable domain, rest sourced from reference TRBV9 and TRBJ1-1, is DSGVTQTPKHLITATGQRVTLRCSPRSGDLSVYWYQQSLDQGLQFLIQYYNGEERAKGNILERFSAQQFPDLHSELNLSSLELGDSALYFCASSTGGKNTEAFFGQGTRLTVV.

This clone was observed once. The CDR3 region is CASSLSRANEQFF. CDR3 DNA sequence: TGTGCCAGCAGCTTATCGAGGGCGAATGAGCAGTTCTTC. This chain joins TRBV7-2 and TRBJ2-1; possible D gene TRBD2, 5 bases. Germline V lookup: CDR1 SGHTA, CDR2 FQGNSA. Trimming stripped 2 bases from V and 7 bases from J, with 9 bases between. The CDR3 is 13 amino acids.

This clone was counted a single time. The chain employs TRBV7-2 and TRBJ2-1; D call uncertain. The CDR3 sequence is 13 residues long. CDR1 SGHTA and CDR2 FQGNSA come from the germline V gene. V dropped 3 bases and J dropped 1 base, with 4 bases sitting between them. The CDR3 is CASSLGSYNEQFF. CDR3 in DNA: TGTGCCAGCAGCTTGGGGTCCTACAATGAGCAGTTCTTC.

The chain links TRBV18 to TRBJ1-3, with 7 bases that match TRBD1. The CDR3 is 15 amino acids. The germline gives CDR1 KGHSH, CDR2 LQKENI. The junction had 2 bases not matched to a gene; V was cut back by 3 bases and J by 0 bases. The CDR3 coding sequence is TGTGCCAGCTCACCGGGACAGCTCTCTGGAAACACCATATATTTT. It codes for CASSPGQLSGNTIYF.

This chain joins TRBV5-1 and TRBJ2-3; a possible D gene is TRBD2 (5 bases). Germline V gene data show CDR1 as SGHRS and CDR2 as YFSETQ. The CDR3 length is 15 residues. The V end was cut by 9 bases, the J end by 1 base, with 18 bases between. The CDR3 DNA sequence: TGCGCCACCCATCCGGGGTCAGTGGGCACAGATACGCAGTATTTT. It specifies CATHPGSVGTDTQYF. Complete variable domain (other parts from reference TRBV5-1 and TRBJ2-3): KAGVTQTPRYLIKTRGQQVTLSCSPISGHRSVSWYQQTPGQGLQFLFEYFSETQRNKGNFPGRFSGRQFSNSRSEMNVSTLELGDSALYLCATHPGSVGTDTQYFGPGTRLTVL.

This clone was found once. The chain couples TRBV9 to TRBJ1-5; D uncertain. V lost 4 bases and J lost 0, with 20 bases in between. The CDR3 is made up of 18 amino acids. CDR1 and CDR2 from the germline V gene are SGDLS and YYNGEE. The CDR3: CASSPSHNQWSSNQPQHF. In DNA form, the CDR3 reads TGTGCCAGCAGCCCCAGTCACAACCAATGGAGTAGCAATCAGCCCCAGCATTTT.

This clone was counted between two and nine times. This chain links TRBV6-5 with TRBJ2-1; D remains unclear. Trimming removed 1 base from V and 8 bases from J, with 3 bases in between. Germline lookup yields CDR1 MNHEY and CDR2 SVGAGI. The CDR3 has 11 amino acids. The CDR3 DNA reads TGTGCCAGCAGTTACTTCGATGAGCAGTTCTTC. Translation: CASSYFDEQFF.

V is TRBV5-1 and J is TRBJ1-1; D is undetermined. V gave up 6 bases and J gave up 0 bases, with 3 bases separating them. This CDR3 region has 11 residues. Germline lookup yields CDR1 SGHRS and CDR2 YFSETQ. CDR3 residues: CASKMNTEAFF. The CDR3 DNA sequence: TGCGCCAGCAAAATGAACACTGAAGCTTTCTTT.